This TCR beta chain derives from a study of blood T cells in healthy people across ages. Study results and caveats: A greater number of naive CD4+ cells and higher diversity distinguished long-lived donors from aged donors. Unsorted PBMCs ruled out conclusive naive versus antigen-experienced comparison. Per million T cells, TCR beta diversity dropped roughly linearly as age increased.

Sample-barcoded 5' priming and a J-beta primer mix drove a second PCR of roughly 6 to 12 cycles. TCRdb recomputed calls from the 5' RACE reads with MiXCR, one row per CDR3 protein. The table lists around 990,000 distinct CDR3 sequences, roughly two fifths of them singletons. CDR3 length equals 17 residues. Per germline, CDR1 LGHNA and CDR2 YSLEER. V was cut by 1 base and J by 0 bases, with 13 bases left in between. This clonotype occurred once. Its antigen is not identified. The genes are TRBV4-3 and TRBJ2-1; a weak D match, TRBD1 (6 bases). The sequence derives from a man aged 18 to 30 in good health. The sequenced sample consisted of blood. The CDR3 DNA is TGCGCCAGCAGCCAAGGCCGAAACAGGGCCTCCTACAATGAGCAGTTCTTC. Residues: CASSQGRNRASYNEQFF.